The TCR beta chain described here comes from a study of blood T cell repertoires in COVID-19. About the study: The United States, Italy and Spain were the sources of the acute and convalescent COVID-19 samples. The analysed material was cDNA or gDNA that came from T cells, B-cell-depleted T cells, or PBMCs.

How the authors handled the data: Researchers report that nucleated cell counts were estimated from reference gene primer amplification. Sequencing was performed with immunoSEQ multiplex PCR; in TCRdb, only in-frame clones are kept and a portion is missing. V and J calls and clone size are copied from that table; D and trimming were computed from the DNA. This sample carries about 49,000 clones, under 85% of them seen once, and the ten largest clones take about 14%. This CDR3 has 15 amino acids. V shed 5 bases and J 3 bases; nucleotides not matched to a gene: 2. The germline V gene has CDR1 SGHTA and CDR2 FQGTGA.

The sample was peripheral blood. The J gene is TRBJ2-1, the V gene TRBV7-3, with 12 bases identical to TRBD2. The origin of this receptor is a human donor in a cohort sampled during active COVID-19. Written as DNA, the CDR3 is TGTGCCAGCAGCCGACTAGCGGGGGACTACAATGAGCAGTTCTTC. Translating gives CASSRLAGDYNEQFF.